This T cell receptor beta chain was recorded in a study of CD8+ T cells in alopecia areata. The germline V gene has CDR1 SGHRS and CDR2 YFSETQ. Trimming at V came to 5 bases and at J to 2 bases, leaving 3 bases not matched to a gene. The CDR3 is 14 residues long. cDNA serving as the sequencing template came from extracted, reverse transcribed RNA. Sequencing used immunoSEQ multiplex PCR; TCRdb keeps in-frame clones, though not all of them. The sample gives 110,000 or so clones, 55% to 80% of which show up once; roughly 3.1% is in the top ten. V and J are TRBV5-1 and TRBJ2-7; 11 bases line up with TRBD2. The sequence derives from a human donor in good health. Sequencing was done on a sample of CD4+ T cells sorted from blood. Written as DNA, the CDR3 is TGCGCCAGCAGAACTAGCGGGGGCCCCTACGAGCAGTACTTC. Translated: CASRTSGGPYEQYF.